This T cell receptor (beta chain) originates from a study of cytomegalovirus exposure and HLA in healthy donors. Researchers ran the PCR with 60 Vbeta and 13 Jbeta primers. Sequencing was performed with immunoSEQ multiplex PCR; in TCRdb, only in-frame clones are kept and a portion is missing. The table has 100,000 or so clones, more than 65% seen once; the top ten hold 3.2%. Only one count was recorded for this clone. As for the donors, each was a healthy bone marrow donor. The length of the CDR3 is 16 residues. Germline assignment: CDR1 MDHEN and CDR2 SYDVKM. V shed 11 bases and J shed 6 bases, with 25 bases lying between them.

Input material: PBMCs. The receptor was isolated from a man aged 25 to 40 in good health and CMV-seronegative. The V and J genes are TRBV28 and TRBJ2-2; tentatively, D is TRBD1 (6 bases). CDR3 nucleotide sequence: TGTGCCGGCATGACTATCGGACAGTACGCGGCCGGGGAGCTGTTTTTT. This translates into CAGMTIGQYAAGELFF. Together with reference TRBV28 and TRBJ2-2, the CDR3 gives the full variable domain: DVKVTQSSRYLVKRTGEKVFLECVQDMDHENMFWYRQDPGLGLRLIYFSYDVKMKEKGDIPEGYSVSREKKERFSLILESASTNQTSMYLCAGMTIGQYAAGELFFGEGSRLTVL.